This TCR beta chain was profiled in a study of cytomegalovirus exposure and HLA in healthy donors. Primers: 60 Vbeta forward and 13 Jbeta reverse. Assay used: immunoSEQ multiplex PCR; TCRdb lists only in-frame clones, some missing. This table has fewer than 80,000 clones, about 80% appearing once. Trimming removed 0 bases from V and 6 bases from J, with 13 bases in between. Germline lookup yields CDR1 SGDLS and CDR2 YYNGEE. This CDR3 comprises 15 residues. The sample holds one count of this clone. The TCR sequence derives from a man younger than 35 in good health and CMV-seronegative. The sequencing sample was made of PBMCs. The rearrangement joins TRBV9 to TRBJ1-5, with D hard to call. CDR3 protein: CASSVGEGRGQPQHF. The CDR3 DNA follows: TGTGCCAGCAGCGTAGGTGAGGGCCGGGGTCAGCCCCAGCATTTT.